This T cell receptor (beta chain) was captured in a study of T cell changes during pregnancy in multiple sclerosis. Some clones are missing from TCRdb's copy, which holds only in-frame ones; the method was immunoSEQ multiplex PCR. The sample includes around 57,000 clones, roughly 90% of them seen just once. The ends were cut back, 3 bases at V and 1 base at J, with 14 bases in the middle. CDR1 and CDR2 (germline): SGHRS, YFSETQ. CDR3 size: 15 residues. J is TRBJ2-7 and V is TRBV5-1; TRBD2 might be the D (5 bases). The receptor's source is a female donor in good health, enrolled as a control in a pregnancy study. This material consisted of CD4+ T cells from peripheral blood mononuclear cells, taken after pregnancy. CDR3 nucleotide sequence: TGCGCCAGCAGCTCCTGGACTGGATCTTCCTACGAGCAGTACTTC. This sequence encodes CASSSWTGSSYEQYF.